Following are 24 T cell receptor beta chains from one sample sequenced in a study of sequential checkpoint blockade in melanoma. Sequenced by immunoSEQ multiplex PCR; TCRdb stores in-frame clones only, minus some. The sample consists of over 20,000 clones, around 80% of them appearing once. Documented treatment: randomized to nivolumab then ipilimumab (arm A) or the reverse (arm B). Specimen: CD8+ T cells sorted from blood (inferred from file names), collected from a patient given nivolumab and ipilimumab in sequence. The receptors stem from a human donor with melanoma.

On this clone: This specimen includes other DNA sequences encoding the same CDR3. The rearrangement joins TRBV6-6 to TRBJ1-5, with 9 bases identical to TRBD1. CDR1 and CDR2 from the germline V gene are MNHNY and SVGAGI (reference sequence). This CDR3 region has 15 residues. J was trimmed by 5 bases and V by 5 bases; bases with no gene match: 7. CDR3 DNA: TGTGCCAGCAGTCTGGACAGGGGAAGGGATCAGCCCCAGCATTTT. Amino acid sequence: CASSLDRGRDQPQHF.

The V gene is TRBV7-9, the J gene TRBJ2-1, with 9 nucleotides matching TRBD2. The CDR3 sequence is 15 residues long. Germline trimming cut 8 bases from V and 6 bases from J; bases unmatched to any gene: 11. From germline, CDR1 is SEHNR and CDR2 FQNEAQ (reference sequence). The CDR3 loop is CASSVGGRAGNEQFF. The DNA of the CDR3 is TGTGCCAGCTCAGTAGGCGGGAGGGCGGGCAATGAGCAGTTCTTC.

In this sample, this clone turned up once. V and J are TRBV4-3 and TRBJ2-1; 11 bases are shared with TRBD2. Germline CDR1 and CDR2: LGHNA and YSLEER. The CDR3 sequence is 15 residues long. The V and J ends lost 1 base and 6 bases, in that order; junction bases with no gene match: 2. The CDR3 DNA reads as TGCGCCAGCAGCCAAGGTAGCGGGAGGGCCAATGAGCAGTTCTTC. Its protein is CASSQGSGRANEQFF.

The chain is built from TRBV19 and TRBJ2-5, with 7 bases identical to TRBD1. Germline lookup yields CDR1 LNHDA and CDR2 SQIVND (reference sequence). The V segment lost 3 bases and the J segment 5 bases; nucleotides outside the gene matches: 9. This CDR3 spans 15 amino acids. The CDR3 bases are TGTGCCAGTAGTATCCCCACAGGGGCTGGGGAGACCCAGTACTTC. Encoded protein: CASSIPTGAGETQYF.

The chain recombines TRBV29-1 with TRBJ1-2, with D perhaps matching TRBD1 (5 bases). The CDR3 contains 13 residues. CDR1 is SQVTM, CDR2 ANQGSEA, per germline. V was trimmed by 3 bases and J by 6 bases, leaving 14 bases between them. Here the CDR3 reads CSVDSQGPDGYTF. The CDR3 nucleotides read TGCAGCGTTGACTCTCAGGGTCCCGATGGCTACACCTTC.

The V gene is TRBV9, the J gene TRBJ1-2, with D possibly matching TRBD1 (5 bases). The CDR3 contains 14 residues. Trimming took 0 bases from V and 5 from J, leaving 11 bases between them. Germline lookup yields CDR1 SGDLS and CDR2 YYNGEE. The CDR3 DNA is TGTGCCAGCAGCGTAGTCGGGGGGAAGTATGGCTACACCTTC. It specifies CASSVVGGKYGYTF.

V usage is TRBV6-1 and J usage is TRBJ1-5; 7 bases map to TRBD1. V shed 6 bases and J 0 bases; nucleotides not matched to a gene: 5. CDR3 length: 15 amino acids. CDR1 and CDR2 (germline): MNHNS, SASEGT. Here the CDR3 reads CASRVTGDSNQPQHF. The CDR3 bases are TGTGCCAGCAGAGTTACAGGGGATAGCAATCAGCCCCAGCATTTT.

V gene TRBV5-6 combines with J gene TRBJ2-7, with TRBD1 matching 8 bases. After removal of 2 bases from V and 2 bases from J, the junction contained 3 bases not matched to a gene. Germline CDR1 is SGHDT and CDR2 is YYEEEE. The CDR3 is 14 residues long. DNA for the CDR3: TGTGCCAGCAGCTTCGGGACAGGAACCTACGAGCAGTACTTC. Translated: CASSFGTGTYEQYF. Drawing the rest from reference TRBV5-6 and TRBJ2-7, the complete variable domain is DAGVTQSPTHLIKTRGQQVTLRCSPKSGHDTVSWYQQALGQGPQFIFQYYEEEERQRGNFPDRFSGHQFPNYSSELNVNALLLGDSALYLCASSFGTGTYEQYFGPGTRLTVT.

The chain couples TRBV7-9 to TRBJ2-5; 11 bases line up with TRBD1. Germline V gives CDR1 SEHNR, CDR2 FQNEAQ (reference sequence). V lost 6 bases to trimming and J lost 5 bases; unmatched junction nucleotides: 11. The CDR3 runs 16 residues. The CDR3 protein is CASSPWTGGVLETQYF. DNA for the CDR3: TGTGCCAGCAGTCCGTGGACAGGGGGCGTACTGGAGACCCAGTACTTC.

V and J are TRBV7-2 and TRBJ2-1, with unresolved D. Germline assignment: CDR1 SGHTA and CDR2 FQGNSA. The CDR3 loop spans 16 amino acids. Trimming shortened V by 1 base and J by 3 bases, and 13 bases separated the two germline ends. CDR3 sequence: CASSLGAKWFYNEQFF. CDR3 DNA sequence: TGTGCCAGCAGCTTAGGTGCTAAGTGGTTCTACAATGAGCAGTTCTTC.

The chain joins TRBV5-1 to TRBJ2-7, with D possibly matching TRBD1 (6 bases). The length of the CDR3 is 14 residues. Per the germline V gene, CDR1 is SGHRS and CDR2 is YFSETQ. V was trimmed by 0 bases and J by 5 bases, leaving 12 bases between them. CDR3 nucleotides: TGCGCCAGCAGCTTGGTGACAGGAGAGGACGAGCAGTACTTC. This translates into CASSLVTGEDEQYF. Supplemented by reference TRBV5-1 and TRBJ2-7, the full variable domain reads KAGVTQTPRYLIKTRGQQVTLSCSPISGHRSVSWYQQTPGQGLQFLFEYFSETQRNKGNFPGRFSGRQFSNSRSEMNVSTLELGDSALYLCASSLVTGEDEQYFGPGTRLTVT.

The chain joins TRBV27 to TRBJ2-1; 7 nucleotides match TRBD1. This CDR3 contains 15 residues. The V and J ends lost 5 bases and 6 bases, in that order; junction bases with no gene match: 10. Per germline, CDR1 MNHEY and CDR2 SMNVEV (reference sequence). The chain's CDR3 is CASSLEQGIVNEQFF. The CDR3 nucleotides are TGTGCCAGCAGTCTGGAACAGGGGATAGTCAATGAGCAGTTCTTC.

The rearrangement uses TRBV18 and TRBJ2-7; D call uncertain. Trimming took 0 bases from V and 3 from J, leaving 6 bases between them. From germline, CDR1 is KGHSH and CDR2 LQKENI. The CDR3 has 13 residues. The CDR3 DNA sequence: TGTGCCAGCTCACCACCGATAGTCTACGAGCAGTACTTC. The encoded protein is CASSPPIVYEQYF.

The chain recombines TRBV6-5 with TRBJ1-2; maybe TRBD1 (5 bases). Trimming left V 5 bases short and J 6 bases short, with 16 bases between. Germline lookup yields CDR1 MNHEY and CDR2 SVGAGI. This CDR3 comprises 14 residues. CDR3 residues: CASSVRGTIHGYTF. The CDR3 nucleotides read TGTGCCAGCAGTGTAAGGGGCACTATCCATGGCTACACCTTC.

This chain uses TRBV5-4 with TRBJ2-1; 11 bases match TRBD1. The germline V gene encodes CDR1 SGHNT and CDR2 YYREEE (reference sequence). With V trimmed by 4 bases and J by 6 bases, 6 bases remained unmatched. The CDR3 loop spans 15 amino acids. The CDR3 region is CASSHPGTGGNEQFF. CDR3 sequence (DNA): TGTGCCAGCAGCCACCCCGGGACAGGGGGCAATGAGCAGTTCTTC.

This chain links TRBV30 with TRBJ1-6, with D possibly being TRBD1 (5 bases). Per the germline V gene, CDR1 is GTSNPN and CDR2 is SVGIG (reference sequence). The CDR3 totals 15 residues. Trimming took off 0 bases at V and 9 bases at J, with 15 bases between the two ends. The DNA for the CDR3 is TGTGCCTGGAGTGTATTGGGGCAGGGTAGTTCACCCCTCCACTTT. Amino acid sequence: CAWSVLGQGSSPLHF.

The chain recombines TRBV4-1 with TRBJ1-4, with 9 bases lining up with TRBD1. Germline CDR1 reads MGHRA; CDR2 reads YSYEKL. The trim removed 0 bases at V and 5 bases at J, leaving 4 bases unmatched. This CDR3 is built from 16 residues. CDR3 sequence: CASSQDPGQGNEKLFF. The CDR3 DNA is TGCGCCAGCAGCCAAGATCCAGGACAGGGGAATGAAAAACTGTTTTTT.

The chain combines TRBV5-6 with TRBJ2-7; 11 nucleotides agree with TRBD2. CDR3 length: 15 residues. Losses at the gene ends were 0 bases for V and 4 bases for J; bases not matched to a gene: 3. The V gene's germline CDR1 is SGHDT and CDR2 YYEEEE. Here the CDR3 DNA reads TGTGCCAGCAGCTTGGTGCTAGCGGGAGGTTACGAGCAGTACTTC. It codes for CASSLVLAGGYEQYF.

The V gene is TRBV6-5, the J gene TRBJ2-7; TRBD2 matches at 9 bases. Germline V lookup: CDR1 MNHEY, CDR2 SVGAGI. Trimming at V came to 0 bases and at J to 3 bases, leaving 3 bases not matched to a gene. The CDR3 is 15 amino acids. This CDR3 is CASSYSGTSIYEQYF. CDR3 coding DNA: TGTGCCAGCAGTTACTCCGGGACTAGCATCTACGAGCAGTACTTC.

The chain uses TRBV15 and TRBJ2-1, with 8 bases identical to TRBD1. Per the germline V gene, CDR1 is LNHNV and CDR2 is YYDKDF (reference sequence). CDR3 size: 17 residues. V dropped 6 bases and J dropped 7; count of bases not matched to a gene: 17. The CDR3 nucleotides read TGTGCCACCAGAAGACGGACAGGGATTAACCTCGGAAATGAGCAGTTCTTC. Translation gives CATRRRTGINLGNEQFF.

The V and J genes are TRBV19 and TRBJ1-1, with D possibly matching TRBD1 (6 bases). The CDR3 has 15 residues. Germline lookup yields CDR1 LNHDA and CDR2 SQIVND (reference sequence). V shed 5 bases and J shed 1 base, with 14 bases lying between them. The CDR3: CASSPRGVGNTEAFF. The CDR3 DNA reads TGTGCCAGTAGTCCCAGGGGCGTGGGGAACACTGAAGCTTTCTTT.

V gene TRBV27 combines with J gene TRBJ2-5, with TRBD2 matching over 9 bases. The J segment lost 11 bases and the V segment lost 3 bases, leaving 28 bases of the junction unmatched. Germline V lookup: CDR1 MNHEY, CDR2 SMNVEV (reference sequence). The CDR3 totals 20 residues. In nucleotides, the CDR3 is TGTGCCAGCAGTTTCCACCGCCCCGGTACTAGCGGGTTTGCGGCGGAAGAGCAGTACTTC. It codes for CASSFHRPGTSGFAAEEQYF.

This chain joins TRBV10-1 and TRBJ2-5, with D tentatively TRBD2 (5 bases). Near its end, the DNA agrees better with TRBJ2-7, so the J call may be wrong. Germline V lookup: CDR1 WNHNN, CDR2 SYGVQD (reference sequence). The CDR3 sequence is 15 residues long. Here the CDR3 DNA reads TGCGCCAGCAGCGAAGGGCTCGGGAAAGTCTACGAGCAGTACTTC. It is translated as CASSEGLGKVYEQYF.

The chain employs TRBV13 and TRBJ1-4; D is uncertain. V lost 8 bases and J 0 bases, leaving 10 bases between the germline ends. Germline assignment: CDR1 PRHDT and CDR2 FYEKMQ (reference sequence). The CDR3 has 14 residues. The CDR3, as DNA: TGTGCCAGCGAGCGGTCAGCAACTAATGAAAAACTGTTTTTT. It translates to CASERSATNEKLFF. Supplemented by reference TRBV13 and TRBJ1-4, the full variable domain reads AAGVIQSPRHLIKEKRETATLKCYPIPRHDTVYWYQQGPGQDPQFLISFYEKMQSDKGSIPDRFSAQQFSDYHSELNMSSLELGDSALYFCASERSATNEKLFFGSGTQLSVL.